The 18 T cell receptor beta chains below come from one sample, sequenced in a study of cytomegalovirus exposure and HLA in healthy donors. The method was immunoSEQ multiplex PCR; TCRdb's version includes in-frame clones alone and lacks a portion of them. Found here are 250,000 to 350,000 clones, 86% of them singletons; the top ten hold 0.65% to 0.85%. Source material: PBMCs. These receptors came from a woman between 18 and 29 years old in good health and CMV-seronegative.

This clone was detected only a few times. This sequence joins TRBV19 and TRBJ1-2, with D unclear. The CDR3 is made up of 14 amino acids. Germline CDR1 reads LNHDA; CDR2 reads SQIVND (reference sequence). Trimming took 3 bases from V and 8 from J, leaving 16 bases between them. The CDR3 region has the DNA TGTGCCAGTAGTATTCCAATAGCGGGCAGGGGCTACACCTTC. It specifies CASSIPIAGRGYTF.

The gene calls are TRBV5-1 and TRBJ2-1; 8 positions agree with TRBD2. This CDR3 is 15 amino acids long. Germline CDR1 SGHRS, CDR2 YFSETQ. V lost 4 bases and J lost 9; bases outside the gene matches: 12. CDR3 DNA sequence: TGCGCCAGCAGCGGACAAGCGGGAGCCGCTGGTGAGCAGTTCTTC. It specifies CASSGQAGAAGEQFF.

The rearrangement links TRBV10-3 to TRBJ1-2, with D hard to call. Germline CDR1 is ENHRY and CDR2 is SYGVKD. Deletions cut 6 bases from V and 0 bases from J, with 17 bases between. CDR3 length: 16 amino acids. The CDR3 region is CAISADAGRANYGYTF. CDR3 in DNA: TGTGCCATCAGCGCAGATGCGGGCCGAGCTAACTATGGCTACACCTTC.

The chain is built from TRBV10-3 and TRBJ2-7, with TRBD2 identical over 15 bases. Losses at the gene ends were 10 bases for V and 3 bases for J; bases not matched to a gene: 13. CDR3 size: 17 residues. Germline loops: CDR1 ENHRY, CDR2 SYGVKD. The CDR3 DNA reads TGTGCCACCGGCCCGGGACTAGCGGGAGGAAGGAGCTACGAGCAGTACTTC. Its translation is CATGPGLAGGRSYEQYF.

A single count supports this clone. The V and J genes are TRBV7-9 and TRBJ2-1; D is perhaps TRBD1 (6 bases). V dropped 7 bases and J dropped 11 bases, with 18 bases sitting between them. The germline gives CDR1 SEHNR, CDR2 FQNEAQ (reference sequence). The CDR3 runs to 13 residues. CDR3 protein: CASNRGGDRKQFF. CDR3 coding DNA: TGTGCCAGCAACCGGGGTGGCGACAGGAAGCAGTTCTTC.

Only a few counts were recorded for this clone. The genes are TRBV7-2 and TRBJ2-7; the match to TRBD1 covers 8 bases. The CDR3 contains 15 residues. Germline CDR1 and CDR2: SGHTA and FQGNSA. V trimming: 5 bases; J trimming: 1 base; junction bases outside the gene matches: 7. For the CDR3, the DNA is TGTGCCAGCAGCCAAGATACAGGGGGATCCTACGAGCAGTACTTC. Its translation is CASSQDTGGSYEQYF.

In this sample, this clone turned up once. The rearrangement links TRBV6-1 to TRBJ2-7; 12 bases align to TRBD1. V was clipped by 6 bases and J by 4 bases; unmatched bases: 4. This CDR3 contains 14 residues. Germline values: CDR1 MNHNS, CDR2 SASEGT. In nucleotides, the CDR3 is TGTGCCAGCAGGGGGACAGGGGGCTGGTACGAGCAGTACTTC. Translating it yields CASRGTGGWYEQYF.

This rearrangement joins TRBV7-9 to TRBJ2-7, with a tentative D call TRBD2 (5 bases). Trimming took 5 bases from V and 2 from J, leaving 16 bases between them. Germline V gene sequence: CDR1 SEHNR, CDR2 FQNEAQ (reference sequence). The CDR3 has 15 residues. CDR3 sequence (DNA): TGTGCCAGCAGCGGCCAGCGAGGGAACCCCTACGAGCAGTACTTC. It yields the protein CASSGQRGNPYEQYF.

V is TRBV9 and J is TRBJ2-7, with a weak D call TRBD2 (6 bases). Germline loops: CDR1 SGDLS, CDR2 YYNGEE. V lost 0 bases to trimming and J lost 6 bases, with 16 bases between them. There are 15 residues in the CDR3. This CDR3 is CASSVGGGSPLEQYF. Written as DNA, the CDR3 is TGTGCCAGCAGCGTAGGAGGAGGGAGCCCTCTCGAGCAGTACTTC.

The rearrangement joins TRBV5-6 to TRBJ2-2; no clear D. V was cut by 0 bases and J by 6 bases, with 15 bases left in between. Germline V gives CDR1 SGHDT, CDR2 YYEEEE. There are 16 residues in the CDR3. In DNA form, the CDR3 reads TGTGCCAGCAGCTTGGCCAATCGGCTTGGAGCCGGGGAGCTGTTTTTT. Amino acid sequence: CASSLANRLGAGELFF.

The count of this clone is one. The chain joins TRBV5-1 to TRBJ2-7, with D tentatively TRBD1 (6 bases). Per the germline V gene, CDR1 is SGHRS and CDR2 is YFSETQ. The CDR3 loop spans 13 amino acids. The ends were cut back, 0 bases at V and 6 bases at J, with 10 bases in the middle. DNA for the CDR3: TGCGCCAGCAGCTTGGCCCGCAGGGGCGAGCAGTACTTC. Translation gives CASSLARRGEQYF.

This sequence joins TRBV7-9 and TRBJ2-5; maybe TRBD2 (5 bases). The length of the CDR3 is 12 residues. Looked up from germline, CDR1 is SEHNR and CDR2 is FQNEAQ (reference sequence). Trimming took off 1 base at V and 10 bases at J, with 10 bases between the two ends. CDR3 coding DNA: TGTGCCAGCAGCTTAGAGGGCCGGGACCAGTACTTC. Translating gives CASSLEGRDQYF.

This sequence joins TRBV6-6 and TRBJ2-4, with D perhaps TRBD2 (5 bases). V was trimmed by 4 bases and J by 6 bases, leaving 13 bases between them. Germline CDR1 MNHNY, CDR2 SVGAGI (reference sequence). CDR3 size: 14 residues. The CDR3 loop reads CASSLAGQVNIQYF. CDR3 nucleotide sequence: TGTGCCAGCAGTTTGGCGGGTCAGGTAAACATTCAGTACTTC.

V usage is TRBV18 and J usage is TRBJ2-1, with 7 bases fitting TRBD1. CDR1 is KGHSH and CDR2 is LQKENI in the germline V gene. This CDR3 region has 12 residues. With 3 bases clipped from V and 10 bases from J, the junction kept 3 bases outside the gene matches. CDR3 sequence: CASSPRGSEQFF. CDR3 coding DNA: TGTGCCAGCTCACCCAGGGGGTCGGAGCAGTTCTTC. The whole variable domain, remainder taken from reference TRBV18 and TRBJ2-1, is NAGVMQNPRHLVRRRGQEARLRCSPMKGHSHVYWYRQLPEEGLKFMVYLQKENIIDESGMPKERFSAEFPKEGPSILRIQQVVRGDSAAYFCASSPRGSEQFFGPGTRLTVL.

The V and J genes are TRBV2 and TRBJ2-5; 11 bases are shared with TRBD2. Germline trimming cut 6 bases from V and 4 bases from J; bases unmatched to any gene: 4. The CDR3 consists of 14 residues. The germline V gene has CDR1 SNHLY and CDR2 FYNNEI. CDR3 sequence reads: CASRKGLAVETQYF. For the CDR3, the DNA is TGTGCCAGCAGAAAGGGACTAGCGGTAGAGACCCAGTACTTC.

There are a few counts of this clone. The sample has other DNA sequences that encode this CDR3 too. The rearrangement joins TRBV27 to TRBJ2-7; TRBD2 aligns across 9 bases. With 2 bases clipped from V and 4 bases from J, the junction kept 0 bases outside the gene matches. The CDR3 is 13 amino acids. CDR1 and CDR2 (germline): MNHEY, SMNVEV (reference sequence). DNA for the CDR3: TGTGCCAGCAGTTTAGCGGGAGGGTACGAGCAGTACTTC. Its translation: CASSLAGGYEQYF.

This clone was found once. This rearrangement joins TRBV28 to TRBJ2-7; 9 bases line up with TRBD1. The ends lost 6 bases at V and 7 bases at J; junction bases unmatched: 10. The CDR3 contains 14 residues. Germline lookup yields CDR1 MDHEN and CDR2 SYDVKM. Here the CDR3 DNA reads TGTGCCAGCAGGCGGACAGGGGAAGTGGGAGAGCAGTACTTC. The encoded protein is CASRRTGEVGEQYF.

The CDR3 coding sequence is TGTGCCAGCAGTTACGTGGGGACAGGGTTTAGCGGGGAGCTGTTTTTT. The encoded protein is CASSYVGTGFSGELFF. The chain has TRBV6-5 and TRBJ2-2, with 9 bases that match TRBD1. V trimming: 2 bases; J trimming: 7 bases; junction bases outside the gene matches: 8. CDR1 is MNHEY, CDR2 SVGAGI, per germline. The CDR3 is 16 residues long.